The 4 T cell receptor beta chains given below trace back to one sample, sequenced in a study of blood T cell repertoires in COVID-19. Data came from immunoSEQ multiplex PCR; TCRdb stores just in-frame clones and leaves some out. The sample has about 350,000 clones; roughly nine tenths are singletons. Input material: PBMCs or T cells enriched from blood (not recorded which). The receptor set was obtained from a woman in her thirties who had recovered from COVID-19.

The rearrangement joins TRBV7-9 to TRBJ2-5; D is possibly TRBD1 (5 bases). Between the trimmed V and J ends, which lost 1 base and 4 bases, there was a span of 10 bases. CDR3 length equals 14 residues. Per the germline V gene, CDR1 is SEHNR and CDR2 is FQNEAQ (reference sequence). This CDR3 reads CASSLGSGPETQYF. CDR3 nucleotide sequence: TGTGCCAGCAGCTTAGGGTCAGGGCCAGAGACCCAGTACTTC.

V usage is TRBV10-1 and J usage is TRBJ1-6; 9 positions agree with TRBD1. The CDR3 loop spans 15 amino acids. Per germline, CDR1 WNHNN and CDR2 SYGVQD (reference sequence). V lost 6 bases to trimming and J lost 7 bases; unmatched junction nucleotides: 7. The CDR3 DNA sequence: TGCGCCAGCAGCCCGGGACAGGGAATAAATTCACCCCTCCACTTT. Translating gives CASSPGQGINSPLHF.

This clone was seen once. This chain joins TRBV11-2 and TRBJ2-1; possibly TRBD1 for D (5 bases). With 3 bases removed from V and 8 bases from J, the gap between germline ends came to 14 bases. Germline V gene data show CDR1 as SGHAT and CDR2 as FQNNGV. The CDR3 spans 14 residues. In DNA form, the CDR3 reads TGTGCCAGCAGCTTGAGAGGCAGGGTCGATGAGCAGTTCTTC. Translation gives CASSLRGRVDEQFF.

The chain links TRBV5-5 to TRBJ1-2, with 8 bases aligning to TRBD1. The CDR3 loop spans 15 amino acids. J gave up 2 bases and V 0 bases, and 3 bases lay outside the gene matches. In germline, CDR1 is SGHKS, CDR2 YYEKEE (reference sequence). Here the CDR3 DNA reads TGTGCCAGCAGCTTGGTAGACAGGGGCAACTATGGCTACACCTTC. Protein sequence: CASSLVDRGNYGYTF.